This T cell receptor beta chain was observed in a study of cytomegalovirus exposure and HLA in healthy donors. 13 Jbeta primers and 60 Vbeta primers were used for the PCR. Here immunoSEQ multiplex PCR was the method, and the copy in TCRdb shows in-frame clones only, minus some. Of approximately 200,000 clones listed, under 85% are singletons. On this clone itself: What it binds is unknown.

All donors participated as healthy donors of bone marrow. General study findings and limits: In the analysis, some V segments, TRBV6-2 and TRBV6-3 included, were excluded as indistinguishable.

Germline V gene lookup returns CDR1 MNHEY and CDR2 SVGAGI. V gave up 0 bases and J gave up 7 bases, with 9 bases separating them. This CDR3 spans 14 amino acids. The rearrangement joins TRBV6-5 to TRBJ1-4, with D maybe TRBD1 (5 bases). The sequence came from a woman between 18 and 29 years old in good health and CMV-seronegative. The specimen was PBMCs. CDR3 nucleotides: TGTGCCAGCAGTTACTCGCGGGGGATTGAAAAACTGTTTTTT. Translated: CASSYSRGIEKLFF.